This entry concerns a single TCR beta chain. The sample is drawn from a study of blood T cell repertoires in COVID-19. Whole-study context: Samples representing acute and convalescent COVID-19 were sourced from the United States, Italy and Spain. PBMCs, B-cell-depleted T cells, or T cells provided the cDNA or gDNA that made up the material.

Germline V gives CDR1 LNHDA, CDR2 SQIVND (reference sequence). This CDR3 contains 15 residues. V dropped 2 bases and J dropped 0; count of bases not matched to a gene: 0. Original handling: Cell counts per sample came from amplifying reference gene primers. Sequenced by immunoSEQ multiplex PCR; TCRdb stores in-frame clones only, minus some. V and J calls plus clone size are reproduced from that table; the DNA served to infer D and trimming. The sample has roughly 73,000 clones; about 88% are singletons. This TCR was recovered from a man aged 70-80 years with active or convalescent COVID-19. J is TRBJ2-1 and V is TRBV19, with 8 nucleotides matching TRBD2. The sample was peripheral blood. CDR3 bases: TGTGCCAGTAGTATAAGCGGGAGCTCCTACAATGAGCAGTTCTTC. Its translation: CASSISGSSYNEQFF.